This T cell receptor (beta chain) was obtained from a study of CD8 T cells in Susac syndrome. An amount of RNA that ranged from roughly 0.45 to 1 ug was reverse transcribed with random hexamers. Amplification of TCR beta CDR3 used immunoSEQ multiplex PCR across 54 Vbeta and 13 Jbeta. TCRdb used MiXCR to reprocess the immunoSEQ multiplex PCR reads, holding one entry per CDR3 protein. The sample shows approximately 210,000 distinct CDR3 sequences, about 95% of them seen only once. Germline assignment: CDR1 KGHSH and CDR2 LQKENI. This CDR3 is 12 amino acids long. V lost 4 bases and J 0 bases, leaving 3 bases between the germline ends. TCR beta was sequenced from blood CD8+ and CD4+ T cells. TEMRA cells were FACS-enriched, with CD8+ and CD4+ T cells isolated negatively.

The source material was CD4+ T cells from PBMCs. The TCR originated in a human donor with Susac syndrome. The chain links TRBV18 to TRBJ2-5; no definite D call. Here the CDR3 reads CASSQYQETQYF. CDR3 in DNA: TGTGCCAGCTCACAGTACCAAGAGACCCAGTACTTC.